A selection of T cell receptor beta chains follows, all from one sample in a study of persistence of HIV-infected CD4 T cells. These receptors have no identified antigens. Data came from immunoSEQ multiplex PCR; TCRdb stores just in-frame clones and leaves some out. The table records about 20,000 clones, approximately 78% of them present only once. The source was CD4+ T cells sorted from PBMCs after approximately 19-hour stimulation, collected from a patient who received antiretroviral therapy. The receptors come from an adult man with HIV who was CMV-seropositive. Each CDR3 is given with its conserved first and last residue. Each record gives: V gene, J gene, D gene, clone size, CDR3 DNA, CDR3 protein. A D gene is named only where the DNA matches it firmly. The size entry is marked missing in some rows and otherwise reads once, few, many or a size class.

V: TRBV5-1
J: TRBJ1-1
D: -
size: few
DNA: TGCGCCAGCAGCTTTGGACAGTCCCCGGCTGAAGCTTTCTTT
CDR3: CASSFGQSPAEAFF

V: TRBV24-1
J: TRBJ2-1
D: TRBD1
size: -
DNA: TGTGCCACCAGTGACCGGGACAGGGGCTCTAATGAGCAGTTCTTC
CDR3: CATSDRDRGSNEQFF

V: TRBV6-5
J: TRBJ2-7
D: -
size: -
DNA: TGTGCCAGCAGCCGACAGGTCCGTTACGAGCAGTACTTC
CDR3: CASSRQVRYEQYF

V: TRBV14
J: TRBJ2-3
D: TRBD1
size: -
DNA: TGTGCCAGCAGCGTTACAGGGGGCAACACAGATACGCAGTATTTT
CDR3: CASSVTGGNTDTQYF

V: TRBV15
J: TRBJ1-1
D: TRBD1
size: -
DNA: TGTGCCACCAGCAGAGGCAGGGGGACCACTGAAGCTTTCTTT
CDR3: CATSRGRGTTEAFF

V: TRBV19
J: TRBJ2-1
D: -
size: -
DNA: TGTGCCAGTAGTATAAAGGGGGATGAGCAGTTCTTC
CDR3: CASSIKGDEQFF

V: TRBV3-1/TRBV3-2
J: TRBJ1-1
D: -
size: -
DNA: TGTGCCAGCAGCCTGACAAGGAACACTGAAGCTTTCTTT
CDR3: CASSLTRNTEAFF

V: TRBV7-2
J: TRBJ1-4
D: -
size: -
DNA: TGTGCCAGCAGCCCCCAAGTGAATGGGGAAAAACTGTTTTTT
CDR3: CASSPQVNGEKLFF

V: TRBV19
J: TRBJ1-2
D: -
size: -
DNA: TGTGCCAGTAGTATGTTGGGGTCTGGCTACACCTTC
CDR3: CASSMLGSGYTF

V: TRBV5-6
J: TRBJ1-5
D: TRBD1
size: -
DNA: TGTGCCAGCAGCCGATACCGGGACAGGGATCAGCCCCAGCATTTT
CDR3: CASSRYRDRDQPQHF

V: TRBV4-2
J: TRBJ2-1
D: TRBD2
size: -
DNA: TGTGCCAGCAGCCATATGGCTAGCGGGAACAATGAGCAGTTCTTC
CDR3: CASSHMASGNNEQFF

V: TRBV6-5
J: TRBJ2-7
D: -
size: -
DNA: TGTGCCACCCATCGAACATCCCACGAGCAGTACTTC
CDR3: CATHRTSHEQYF

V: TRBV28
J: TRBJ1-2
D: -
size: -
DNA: TGTGCCAGCAGATCCAGGGGACGAAAGGACTATGGCTACACCTTC
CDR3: CASRSRGRKDYGYTF

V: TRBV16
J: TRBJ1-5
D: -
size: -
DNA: TGTGCCAGCAGTCAATCGGACGGCAATCAGCCCCAGCATTTT
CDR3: CASSQSDGNQPQHF

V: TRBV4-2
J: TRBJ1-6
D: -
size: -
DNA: TGTGCCAGCAGCCAAGATCGGGACACCTTAATAGCCCTCCACTTT
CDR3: CASSQDRDTLIALHF

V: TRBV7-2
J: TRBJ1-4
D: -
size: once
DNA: TGTGCCAGCAGCTTAGTATGGGGCTGGTATGAAAAACTGTTTTTT
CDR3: CASSLVWGWYEKLFF

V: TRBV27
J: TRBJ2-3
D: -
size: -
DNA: TGTGCCAGCCGGGGTCACTCCTCAGATACGCAGTATTTT
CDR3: CASRGHSSDTQYF